This T cell receptor (beta chain) was observed in a study of technical replicates of blood from several donors. With V trimmed by 5 bases and J by 2 bases, 12 bases remained unmatched. The CDR3 is made up of 16 amino acids. Germline CDR1 and CDR2: SQVTM and ANQGSEA. This table comes from immunoSEQ multiplex PCR, and its TCRdb copy is limited to in-frame clones, with some not included. The sample has approximately 81,000 clones, approximately 95% seen once; the top ten hold 0.36%. The material sequenced was T cells isolated from PBMCs. The receptor comes from a human donor in good health. This chain links TRBV29-1 with TRBJ1-1; 9 nucleotides agree with TRBD1. In DNA form, the CDR3 reads TGCAGCGTTCAAGGGGGACAGGGCCTACTTAACACTGAAGCTTTCTTT. As protein: CSVQGGQGLLNTEAFF.